Presented here are 8 T cell receptor beta chains from one specimen sequenced in a study of T cells in Graves' hyperthyroidism and ophthalmopathy. Researchers took RNA transcripts and amplified the TCR beta CDR3 regions from them. The HTBI primer set drove a first-round RT-PCR of the TCR CDR3. From the multiplex PCR reads, TCRdb called clonotypes with MiXCR, one entry per CDR3 protein. The table shows about 290,000 distinct CDR3 sequences, with 10% to 15% occurring only once. The sequencing sample was made of blood. These receptors were collected from a woman in her 30s with Graves' hyperthyroidism that later progressed to Graves' ophthalmopathy.

This clonotype came up many times. The rearrangement joins TRBV20-1 to TRBJ2-7; 10 bases are a match to TRBD2. CDR3 length equals 14 residues. V gave up 3 bases and J gave up 2 bases; unmatched junction bases: 4. Per the germline V gene, CDR1 is DFQATT and CDR2 is SNEGSKA (reference sequence). This chain's CDR3 is CSARVAGGPYEQYF. The DNA of the CDR3 is TGCAGTGCTAGGGTAGCGGGAGGACCCTACGAGCAGTACTTC.

This clonotype came up many times. J is TRBJ2-2 and V is TRBV7-3, with 9 bases that match TRBD1. This CDR3 region has 15 residues. With 4 bases clipped from V and 1 base from J, the junction kept 1 base outside the gene matches. The germline gives CDR1 SGHTA, CDR2 FQGTGA. The CDR3 region is CASSSDRGNTGELFF. Written as DNA, the CDR3 is TGTGCCAGCAGCTCGGACAGGGGGAACACCGGGGAGCTGTTTTTT.

This clonotype has ten or more counts. The chain carries TRBV5-6 and TRBJ2-1; a possible D gene is TRBD2 (6 bases). CDR1 and CDR2 from the germline V gene are SGHDT and YYEEEE. The CDR3 sequence is 14 residues long. V gave up 2 bases and J gave up 8 bases, with 14 bases separating them. The CDR3 reads CASSLVGGVDEQFF. Written as DNA, the CDR3 is TGTGCCAGCAGCTTAGTGGGCGGGGTAGATGAGCAGTTCTTC.

Comments on this clonotype: A much larger clone is a single base away; this may be a read error. This chain links TRBV18 with TRBJ1-2, with 7 bases fitting TRBD1. Germline V lookup: CDR1 KGHSH, CDR2 LQKENI. This CDR3 has 13 residues. This CDR3 is CPSSPGQENGYTF. The CDR3 coding sequence is TGTCCCAGCTCACCCGGACAGGAGAATGGCTACACCTTC. Drawing the rest from reference TRBV18 and TRBJ1-2, the complete variable domain is NAGVMQNPRHLVRRRGQEARLRCSPMKGHSHVYWYRQLPEEGLKFMVYLQKENIIDESGMPKERFSAEFPKEGPSILRIQQVVRGDSAAYFCPSSPGQENGYTFGSGTRLTVV.

This clonotype was counted ten times or more. The chain employs TRBV28 and TRBJ1-3, with D hard to call. This CDR3 comprises 13 residues. V gave up 6 bases and J gave up 0 bases, with 6 bases separating them. CDR1 and CDR2 (germline): MDHEN, SYDVKM. CDR3 sequence (DNA): TGTGCCAGCAGCCGGTACTCTGGAAACACCATATATTTT. This sequence encodes CASSRYSGNTIYF.

This clonotype appeared many times. V is TRBV4-3 and J is TRBJ1-5; D gene unclear. Per germline, CDR1 LGHNA and CDR2 YSLEER. The CDR3 extends over 15 amino acids. V shed 0 bases and J shed 7 bases, with 13 bases lying between them. CDR3 nucleotides: TGCGCCAGCAGCCAAGAAGAAGGGTTGGGCCAGCCCCAGCATTTT. It encodes CASSQEEGLGQPQHF.

The chain uses TRBV2 and TRBJ2-3; possibly TRBD2 for D (5 bases). This CDR3 comprises 14 residues. V lost 3 bases to trimming and J lost 6 bases, with 13 bases between them. Germline-derived CDR1 and CDR2 are SNHLY and FYNNEI. CDR3 region: CASSDGRGGDTQYF. The CDR3 DNA follows: TGTGCCAGCAGTGATGGTCGGGGTGGGGATACGCAGTATTTT. The full variable domain, in which reference TRBV2 and TRBJ2-3 provide the parts outside the CDR3, is EPEVTQTPSHQVTQMGQEVILRCVPISNHLYFYWYRQILGQKVEFLVSFYNNEISEKSEIFDDQFSVERPDGSNFTLKIRSTKLEDSAMYFCASSDGRGGDTQYFGPGTRLTVL.

In the case of this clonotype: This clone may be a read error of a much larger clone one base away. CDR3: CASSQSQLAGNTGELFF. CDR3 in DNA: TGCGCCAGCAGCCAAAGCCAACTAGCGGGCAACACCGGGGAGCTGTTTTTT. The chain is built from TRBV4-3 and TRBJ2-2; 9 bases fit TRBD2. V lost 2 bases to trimming and J lost 2 bases; unmatched junction nucleotides: 6. Germline V CDR1 and CDR2: LGHNA, YSLEER. The CDR3 runs to 17 residues.